This TCR beta chain was profiled in a study of regulatory dendritic cells for organ transplantation (dated by TCRdb to about 2017). As for the study more broadly: The TCRbeta repertoires of sorted naive and memory CD4+ and CD8+ T cells were sequenced before and after allostimulation with regulatory or mature dendritic cells.

Study-wide conclusions, independent of this receptor: Allostimulation expanded memory CD8+ clones in both subjects, but regulatory dendritic cells appeared to induce more limited expansion than mature dendritic cells. The authors pointed out considerable heterogeneity between individuals in the alloreactive memory CD8+ T cell pool, and only a couple of subjects were sequenced. Of the resting subsets, the one holding the most alloreactive TCR clonotypes was memory CD8+ T cells. Repertoires were highly diverse in naive CD4+ and CD8+ T cells, less diverse in memory cells, and most oligoclonal in memory CD8+ cells.

TCRbeta CDR3 regions were amplified by multiplexed two-step PCR using Vbeta-specific forward primers and Jbeta-specific reverse primers. TCRbeta libraries were sequenced on an Illumina instrument through the immunoSEQ service. Per the authors' processing: IMGT annotation was used to assign V, D and J genes, and synthetic CDR3 analogues were used to correct the counts for multiplex PCR bias. In the immunoSEQ Analyzer, repertoire clonality was calculated as one minus normalized Shannon entropy. Clonal expansion was defined by Fisher's exact test with Benjamini-Hochberg false discovery rate control, using two-tailed P<0.01. Entries here come from immuneACCESS through TCRdb and include only in-frame sequences with V and J called. Some clones fail to appear in such tables; in the studies checked, an unresolved V gene covers under half of the shortfall, and the cause of the remainder is unknown. The V and J calls and clone size are taken from that table; D and trimming were inferred from the DNA. The sample table records tens of thousands of clones; under 90% of these occur just once. The ten largest clones add up to 0.4% to 0.5% of the sample.

In the germline V gene, CDR1 corresponds to MGHRA and CDR2 to YSYEKL. Germline trimming: 0 bases from V, 4 bases from J; junction bases outside gene matches: 2. The CDR3 runs 16 residues from the cysteine to the phenylalanine. Only the CDR3 DNA stays, 48 bases, in frame from base 1. FACS was used to sort naive T cells as CD45RA+ cells and memory T cells as CD45RO+ CD4+ or CD8+ cells. T cells for TCR sequencing came from a couple of healthy control subjects. For the mixed lymphocyte reactions, sorted T cell subsets left unstimulated acted as baseline controls. The Qiagen DNeasy Blood & Tissue Kit was used for extraction of genomic DNA. As regards this clone: Its antigen is unknown. No qualities accompany the bases; no much larger clone lies one base away.

This sequence uses TRBV4-1 and TRBJ1-5; 11 central bases correspond to TRBD1. This clonotype originated in a human donor in good health. The material sequenced was naive CD8+ T cells from blood. The sample's cell subset or site label is to be understood as: CD45RA+ naive T cells. CDR3 sequence: CASSQDGTGGNQPQHF. DNA sequence: TGCGCCAGCAGCCAAGATGGGACAGGGGGGAATCAGCCCCAGCATTTT.